The 17 T cell receptor beta chains given below trace back to one sample, sequenced in a study of blood T cell repertoires in COVID-19. Data came from immunoSEQ multiplex PCR; TCRdb stores just in-frame clones and leaves some out. The profile covers under 70,000 clones, with around 88% appearing a single time and approximately 6.8% taken by the ten largest. The specimen sequenced was peripheral blood. These receptors all stem from an older woman with acute or convalescent COVID-19.

The chain uses TRBV4-2 and TRBJ1-4; a possible D gene is TRBD1 (6 bases). Trimming stripped 0 bases from V and 4 bases from J, with 12 bases between. This CDR3 region has 16 residues. Per germline, CDR1 LGHNA and CDR2 YNFKEQ. CDR3 bases: TGTGCCAGCAGCCAAGAAGGGACAATCGGTAATGAAAAACTGTTTTTT. Residues: CASSQEGTIGNEKLFF.

This chain uses TRBV16 with TRBJ1-4, with D unclear. Trimming left V 4 bases short and J 8 bases short, with 17 bases between. Germline V gives CDR1 KGHSY, CDR2 FQNENV. The CDR3 length is 15 residues. CDR3 DNA: TGTGCCAGCAGCCCTCTTCGTGGAGAGAGAGAAAAACTGTTTTTT. Encoded protein: CASSPLRGEREKLFF.

The V and J genes are TRBV29-1 and TRBJ2-2, with D possibly matching TRBD1 (6 bases). Between the trimmed V and J ends, which lost 7 bases and 6 bases, there was a span of 12 bases. The CDR3 runs to 12 residues. Per the germline V gene, CDR1 is SQVTM and CDR2 is ANQGSEA. Written as DNA, the CDR3 is TGCAGCGGCTCACAGGGTTCCGGGGAGCTGTTTTTT. It yields the protein CSGSQGSGELFF.

The V gene is TRBV2, the J gene TRBJ1-5; 11 nucleotides align to TRBD1. Per the germline V gene, CDR1 is SNHLY and CDR2 is FYNNEI. Losses at the gene ends were 6 bases for V and 4 bases for J; bases not matched to a gene: 8. This CDR3 contains 16 residues. CDR3 bases: TGTGCCAGCAGCGGACAGGGGGACAGGGGGAATCAGCCCCAGCATTTT. Translated: CASSGQGDRGNQPQHF.

V gene TRBV30 combines with J gene TRBJ1-4, with TRBD1 matching 7 bases. V shed 4 bases and J 1 base; nucleotides not matched to a gene: 9. CDR1 and CDR2 (germline): GTSNPN, SVGIG (reference sequence). This CDR3 comprises 16 residues. The CDR3 region has the DNA TGTGCCTGGACGACAGGGTCCCTCGGAACTAATGAAAAACTGTTTTTT. Its translation is CAWTTGSLGTNEKLFF. The full variable domain, in which reference TRBV30 and TRBJ1-4 provide the parts outside the CDR3, is SQTIHQWPATLVQPVGSPLSLECTVEGTSNPNLYWYRQAAGRGLQLLFYSVGIGQISSEVPQNLSASRPQDRQFILSSKKLLLSDSGFYLCAWTTGSLGTNEKLFFGSGTQLSVL.

The CDR3 nucleotides are TGTGCCAGCAGCCTCCAGGAACCAAACACTGAAGCTTTCTTT. Its translation: CASSLQEPNTEAFF. This chain uses TRBV3-1 (or the pseudogene TRBV3-2) with TRBJ1-1; no definite D call. The CDR3 extends over 14 amino acids. Germline lookup yields CDR1 LGHDT and CDR2 YNNKEL (reference sequence). V was clipped by 4 bases and J by 2 bases, with 11 bases between them.

V is TRBV6-5 and J is TRBJ2-3, with D possibly matching TRBD1 (6 bases). Germline V lookup: CDR1 MNHEY, CDR2 SVGAGI. The V end was cut by 2 bases, the J end by 10 bases, with 19 bases between. The CDR3 has 15 amino acids. The CDR3 bases are TGTGCCAGCAGTTACAGTCCCGGGACATCACCCCCGCAGTATTTT. Protein product: CASSYSPGTSPPQYF.

The rearrangement joins TRBV11-3 to TRBJ2-2; tentative D call: TRBD1 (6 bases). Trimming shortened V by 3 bases and J by 5 bases, and 16 bases separated the two germline ends. The CDR3 extends over 16 amino acids. From germline, CDR1 is SGHNT and CDR2 YENEEA. In nucleotides, the CDR3 is TGTGCCAGCAGCTTTGAATCCAGGGGTGCGACCGGGGAGCTGTTTTTT. Translated: CASSFESRGATGELFF. The whole variable domain, filled in from reference TRBV11-3 and TRBJ2-2, reads EAGVVQSPRYKIIEKKQPVAFWCNPISGHNTLYWYLQNLGQGPELLIRYENEEAVDDSQLPKDRFSAERLKGVDSTLKIQPAELGDSAVYLCASSFESRGATGELFFGEGSRLTVL.

This clone was detected only once. The V gene is TRBV3-1 (or the pseudogene TRBV3-2), the J gene TRBJ2-3; TRBD2 aligns across 9 bases. The length of the CDR3 is 18 residues. The germline V gene encodes CDR1 LGHDT and CDR2 YNNKEL (reference sequence). The V gene end was trimmed by 1 base and the J gene end by 3 bases; junction bases not matched to a gene: 11. CDR3 in DNA: TGTGCCAGCAGCCAAGGGAGGCCGAGCGGGAGGAGGACAGATACGCAGTATTTT. It encodes CASSQGRPSGRRTDTQYF.

The gene calls are TRBV10-3 and TRBJ1-2, with D tentatively TRBD1 (6 bases). The CDR3 totals 13 residues. The V end lost 7 bases, the J end lost 2 bases, and 11 bases lay between the germline ends. The germline gives CDR1 ENHRY, CDR2 SYGVKD. The CDR3 protein is CAINPGTNYGYTF. The DNA for the CDR3 is TGTGCCATCAATCCCGGGACAAACTATGGCTACACCTTC.

This chain uses TRBV6-2 or TRBV6-3 with TRBJ2-1; perhaps TRBD1 as D (6 bases). The CDR3 sequence is 15 residues long. The germline V gene has CDR1 MNHEY and CDR2 SVGEGT. Trimming removed 6 bases from V and 2 bases from J, with 14 bases in between. The CDR3 DNA reads TGTGCCAGCAGCCCCCAGGGGCGAACCTACAATGAGCAGTTCTTC. Encoded protein: CASSPQGRTYNEQFF.

The chain couples TRBV25-1 to TRBJ2-7, with 7 bases that match TRBD1. Germline V gives CDR1 MGHDK, CDR2 SYGVNS. The CDR3 has 14 residues. With V trimmed by 6 bases and J by 3 bases, 8 bases remained unmatched. In DNA form, the CDR3 reads TGTGCCAGCAGGGGTGGGACAGCTTTCTACGAGCAGTACTTC. Its protein product is CASRGGTAFYEQYF.

The V and J genes are TRBV3-1 (or the pseudogene TRBV3-2) and TRBJ1-1; D is undetermined. The germline gives CDR1 LGHDT, CDR2 YNNKEL (reference sequence). Between the trimmed V and J ends, which lost 4 bases and 4 bases, there was a span of 13 bases. There are 14 residues in the CDR3. As DNA, the CDR3 is TGTGCCAGCAGCCCATCATCTGGCCTCACTGAAGCTTTCTTT. This sequence encodes CASSPSSGLTEAFF.

The genes are TRBV9 and TRBJ2-4; maybe TRBD2 (6 bases). Germline CDR1 SGDLS, CDR2 YYNGEE. This CDR3 spans 14 amino acids. Trimming left V 4 bases short and J 7 bases short, with 15 bases between. The CDR3 loop reads CASSIDGGNNIQYF. The CDR3 DNA reads as TGTGCCAGCAGCATCGACGGAGGGAATAACATTCAGTACTTC.

The genes are TRBV27 and TRBJ2-6; 9 bases map to TRBD2. This CDR3 is 18 amino acids long. From germline, CDR1 is MNHEY and CDR2 SMNVEV (reference sequence). V gave up 2 bases and J gave up 0 bases; unmatched junction bases: 5. In DNA form, the CDR3 reads TGTGCCAGCAGTTTAGGGCAGCGGGGGGTCTCTGGGGCCAACGTCCTGACTTTC. It yields the protein CASSLGQRGVSGANVLTF.

The chain carries TRBV19 and TRBJ2-1; D is ambiguous. The CDR3 has 18 amino acids. V lost 0 bases, J lost 0 bases, and 15 bases lay in between. Germline V gene data show CDR1 as LNHDA and CDR2 as SQIVND (reference sequence). For the CDR3, the DNA is TGTGCCAGTAGTATAGATGGCCAAAGAAAGTACTCCTACAATGAGCAGTTCTTC. It specifies CASSIDGQRKYSYNEQFF.

This clone was seen only once. This chain connects TRBV5-6 to TRBJ1-1; 7 bases align to TRBD1. There are 13 residues in the CDR3. With 4 bases clipped from V and 3 bases from J, the junction kept 3 bases outside the gene matches. CDR1 is SGHDT, CDR2 YYEEEE, per germline. CDR3 sequence: CASSPTGYTEAFF. CDR3 bases: TGTGCCAGCAGCCCGACAGGGTACACTGAAGCTTTCTTT.